This is a list of T cell receptor beta chains from one sample in a study of beta chain features in type 1 diabetes. Some clones are missing from TCRdb's copy, which holds only in-frame ones; the method was immunoSEQ multiplex PCR. The profile covers 250,000 to 350,000 clones, with more than 13% appearing a single time and 0.015% to 0.02% taken by the ten largest. Source material: naive CD4+ T cells from blood. The receptors shown here come from a young man with type 1 diabetes. Each CDR3 is given with its conserved first and last residue. A D gene is named only where the DNA matches it firmly. Not all rows give a size; the values are once, few, many and, for expanded clones, a class.

>few|TRBV7-2|TRBD2|16|TRBJ2-7
TGTGCCAGCAGCTCGACTACTAGCGGGGTGATCTACGAGCAGTACTTC
CASSSTTSGVIYEQYF
>NA|TRBV11-2|TRBD1|15|TRBJ2-2
TGTGCCAGCAGCTTGGAGGTCAGGGGGACCGGGGAGCTGTTTTTT
CASSLEVRGTGELFF
>NA|TRBV28|TRBD2|19|TRBJ2-7
TGTGCCAGCAGTTCCCACTGGGCCCCAACTAGCGGGAGCAGGTACGAGCAGTACTTC
CASSSHWAPTSGSRYEQYF
>NA|TRBV15|TRBD2|16|TRBJ2-2
TGTGCCACCAGCAGGGCGGGAGTTCACGGCACCGGGGAGCTGTTTTTT
CATSRAGVHGTGELFF
>NA|TRBV10-3|NA|15|TRBJ2-7
TGTGCCATCAGGAATAACCGGGACAACTCCTACGAGCAGTACTTC
CAIRNNRDNSYEQYF
>NA|TRBV18|NA|15|TRBJ1-1
TGTGCCAGCTCATCGGGACTCAGGGAGAACACTGAAGCTTTCTTT
CASSSGLRENTEAFF
>NA|TRBV7-2|NA|14|TRBJ2-7
TGTGCCAGCGGAAGACTAGACCAGACCTACGAGCAGTACTTC
CASGRLDQTYEQYF
>few|TRBV15|TRBD2|16|TRBJ2-7
TGTGCCACCAGTTACAGCGGGAGGGCCGGTTTTGTCGAGCAGTACTTC
CATSYSGRAGFVEQYF
>few|TRBV7-2|NA|15|TRBJ2-1
TGTGCCAGCGGTCAACACGGGGGGCAATTGAATGAGCAGTTCTTC
CASGQHGGQLNEQFF
>NA|TRBV5-6|TRBD1|16|TRBJ2-3
TGTGCCAGCAGCTTGGGACAGGGGGCGAGCACAGATACGCAGTATTTT
CASSLGQGASTDTQYF
>few|TRBV27|TRBD1|13|TRBJ1-5
TGTGCCAGCAGGGACAGGGGCAATCAGCCCCAGCATTTT
CASRDRGNQPQHF
>NA|TRBV9|NA|18|TRBJ2-6
TGTGCCAGCAGCAGATCCGGGTCCTCAACGGGTGGGGCCAACGTCCTGACTTTC
CASSRSGSSTGGANVLTF
>few|TRBV28|TRBD1|14|TRBJ2-7
TGTGCCAGCATCCCGGGGACAGTTTCCTACGAGCAGTACTTC
CASIPGTVSYEQYF
>NA|TRBV28|TRBD2|16|TRBJ2-1
TGTGCCAGCAGTCCCCGGGGTAGCGGGGGTTACAATGAGCAGTTCTTC
CASSPRGSGGYNEQFF
>few|TRBV28|NA|14|TRBJ1-1
TGTGCCAGCAGTCCTGACTGGGGAGGTACTGAAGCTTTCTTT
CASSPDWGGTEAFF
>once|TRBV7-2|TRBD2|14|TRBJ2-4
TGTGCCAGCAGCTCAGCGGGAGGGCGGAACATTCAGTACTTC
CASSSAGGRNIQYF
>NA|TRBV27|NA|18|TRBJ2-1
TGTGCCAGCAGTTTATGGGTTGCGGCCGGAGGTGCCGACAATGAGCAGTTCTTC
CASSLWVAAGGADNEQFF
>few|TRBV5-6|NA|14|TRBJ2-5
TGTGCCAGCAGCGCGGGACCGATACAAGAGACCCAGTACTTC
CASSAGPIQETQYF
>few|TRBV7-2|NA|13|TRBJ2-5
TGTGCCAGCAGCTCCGGGTCCCAAGAGACCCAGTACTTC
CASSSGSQETQYF
>few|TRBV5-1|NA|14|TRBJ2-2
TGCGCCAGCAGCTTCGTATCGAACACCGGGGAGCTGTTTTTT
CASSFVSNTGELFF
>NA|TRBV6-6|NA|12|TRBJ2-7
TGTGCCAGCAGCCCCCAGAACTACGAGCAGTACTTC
CASSPQNYEQYF
>few|TRBV7-6|TRBD2|15|TRBJ2-7
TGTGCCAGCAGCTCACTCAGCGGGAGGTACTACGAGCAGTACTTC
CASSSLSGRYYEQYF
>NA|TRBV5-1|NA|14|TRBJ1-1
TGCGCCAGCAGCCCGGCGGGCTTAAGGAGTGAAGCTTTCTTT
CASSPAGLRSEAFF
>few|TRBV5-6|NA|13|TRBJ2-5
TGTGCCAGCAGCTTGCCAGGCCCAGAGACCCAGTACTTC
CASSLPGPETQYF
>few|TRBV5-1|NA|15|TRBJ1-1
TGCGCCAGCAGCTATTCCGGGATAGAGAGCACTGAAGCTTTCTTT
CASSYSGIESTEAFF
>few|TRBV5-1|NA|15|TRBJ2-1
TGCGCCAGCAGCTTTGAGAGTAGCAGCTACAATGAGCAGTTCTTC
CASSFESSSYNEQFF
>few|TRBV5-6|NA|11|TRBJ2-5
TGTGCCAGCAGCTACTACGAGACCCAGTACTTC
CASSYYETQYF
>NA|TRBV18|TRBD2|15|TRBJ2-5
TGTGCCAGCTCGGGGACTAGCGGGACTCAAGAGACCCAGTACTTC
CASSGTSGTQETQYF
>NA|TRBV9|NA|14|TRBJ2-7
TGTGCCAGCAGCGTCGGCGGTAGCTCCTACGAGCAGTACTTC
CASSVGGSSYEQYF
>few|TRBV18|NA|12|TRBJ2-7
TGTGCCAGCTCATGGACAGACTACGAGCAGTACTTC
CASSWTDYEQYF
>NA|TRBV5-1|NA|14|TRBJ1-5
TGCGCCAGCAGCGAGGACAGTTTTGGGCAGCCCCAGCATTTT
CASSEDSFGQPQHF
>NA|TRBV28|NA|15|TRBJ2-7
TGTGCCAGCAGTTTCCAAGACTGGAGGGGTTACGAGCAGTACTTC
CASSFQDWRGYEQYF
>few|TRBV7-2|TRBD1|14|TRBJ2-1
TGTGCCAGCAGCAAGGGACAGGGGGACAATGAGCAGTTCTTC
CASSKGQGDNEQFF
>NA|TRBV5-4|TRBD1|17|TRBJ1-3
TGTGCCAGCAGCTTGGGTGGCGACAGGGGCACTGGAAACACCATATATTTT
CASSLGGDRGTGNTIYF
>few|TRBV7-9|NA|17|TRBJ2-3
TGTGCCAGCAGCTTAATCCCCAGGAGGGTCCGCACAGATACGCAGTATTTT
CASSLIPRRVRTDTQYF
>few|TRBV7-3|TRBD1|13|TRBJ2-7
TGTGCCAGCAGCGTTCGGGACAGGGGCGAGCAGTACTTC
CASSVRDRGEQYF
>few|TRBV7-2|TRBD2|16|TRBJ2-4
TGTGCCAGCAGCTCTGGGACTAGCGGGTGGAAAAACATTCAGTACTTC
CASSSGTSGWKNIQYF
>NA|TRBV18|TRBD1|15|TRBJ2-7
TGTGCCAGCTCACCAGTCGGGACAGGGAACTACGAGCAGTACTTC
CASSPVGTGNYEQYF
>NA|TRBV5-4|NA|14|TRBJ2-3
TGTGCCAGCAGCAACACAGGGAACCCAGATACGCAGTATTTT
CASSNTGNPDTQYF
>NA|TRBV7-2|NA|15|TRBJ1-3
TGTGCCAGCAGGGACACAGGGAGTCTTGGAAACACCATATATTTT
CASRDTGSLGNTIYF
>few|TRBV11-2|NA|15|TRBJ2-2
TGTGCCAGCAGCTTTTCCGGGATCAGCACCGGGGAGCTGTTTTTT
CASSFSGISTGELFF
>NA|TRBV28|TRBD1|17|TRBJ2-5
TGTGCCAGCAGTCCATGGACAGGGCAAAAGTACCAAGAGACCCAGTACTTC
CASSPWTGQKYQETQYF
>NA|TRBV2|TRBD1|14|TRBJ2-7
TGTGCCACCTACCAGGGACAGGGTTCCTACGAGCAGTACTTC
CATYQGQGSYEQYF
>NA|TRBV29-1|NA|11|TRBJ2-7
TGCAGCGTTGAAAGTCAGGGCGAGCAGTACTTC
CSVESQGEQYF
>NA|TRBV14|NA|15|TRBJ1-1
TGTGCCAGCAGCCGATTCACCTTACAGAACACTGAAGCTTTCTTT
CASSRFTLQNTEAFF
>few|TRBV5-4|TRBD1|13|TRBJ1-2
TGTGCCAGCATCTGGACAGGGGCTGATGGCTACACCTTC
CASIWTGADGYTF
>few|TRBV2|NA|12|TRBJ2-1
TGTGCCAGCAGGTCGGACAGTAATGAGCAGTTCTTC
CASRSDSNEQFF
>few|TRBV4-2|NA|15|TRBJ1-2
TGTGCCAGCAGCCCCAGGGTGGGTCCTAACTATGGCTACACCTTC
CASSPRVGPNYGYTF